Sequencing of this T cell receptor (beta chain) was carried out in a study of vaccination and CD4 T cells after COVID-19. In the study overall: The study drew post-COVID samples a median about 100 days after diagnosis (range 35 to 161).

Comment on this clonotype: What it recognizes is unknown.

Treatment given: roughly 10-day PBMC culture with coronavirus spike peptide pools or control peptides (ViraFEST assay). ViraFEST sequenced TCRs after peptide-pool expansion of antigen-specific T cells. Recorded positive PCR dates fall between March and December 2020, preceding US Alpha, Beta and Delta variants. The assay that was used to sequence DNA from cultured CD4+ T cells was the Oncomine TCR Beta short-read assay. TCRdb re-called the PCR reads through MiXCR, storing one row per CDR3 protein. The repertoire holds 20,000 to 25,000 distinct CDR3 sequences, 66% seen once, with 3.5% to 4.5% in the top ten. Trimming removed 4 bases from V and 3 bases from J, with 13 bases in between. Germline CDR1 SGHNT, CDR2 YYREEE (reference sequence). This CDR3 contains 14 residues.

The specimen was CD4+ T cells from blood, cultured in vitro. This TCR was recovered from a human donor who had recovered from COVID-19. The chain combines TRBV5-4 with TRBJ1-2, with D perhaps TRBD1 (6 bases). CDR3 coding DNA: TGTGCCAGCAGCCATCACAGGGCCTACTATGGCTACACCTTC. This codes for CASSHHRAYYGYTF.